This TCR beta chain appears in the sequencing data of a study of blood T cell repertoires in COVID-19 (TCRdb year 2020). Context from the whole study: Samples covering the acute and convalescent phases of COVID-19 were provided by collaborators in the United States, Italy and Spain. The material from the prospective study consisted of cDNA or gDNA derived from T cells, B-cell-depleted T cells, or PBMCs. The dataset comprised deeply sampled blood TCRbeta repertoires from subjects exposed to, actively infected with, or recovered from COVID-19. The repertoires were made available in a free public database intended to serve as a resource for research on the immune response to SARS-CoV-2. The samples were drawn from the first 160 participants of the ongoing ImmuneRACE study and from some 1,300 subjects provided by 6 global collaborators. The sample metadata nearly always contained a de-identified subject ID, COVID-19 status, age in years and sex. Where HLA class I and class II types were available, the types were taken from metadata supplied by the sample provider, not from assay-based typing. Study-wide conclusions, independent of this receptor: The amount of clinical and demographic metadata varied by source and participant and was provided uncurated.

Enrolling through a virtual design, the prospective study's participants ranged in age from roughly 18 to 89 years and lived across roughly 23 United States geographic areas. Cohort assignment in the prospective study relied on participant-reported clinical history from a screening survey and a study questionnaire. For ImmuneRACE Cohort 3, a participant was defined as recovered based on two consecutive negative NP/OP PCR tests, clearance by a healthcare professional, or resolution of symptoms. In the prospective study, mobile phlebotomists collected whole blood, serum and a nasopharyngeal or oropharyngeal swab from each participant. Participants in the prospective study had the option to provide additional blood draws and questionnaires over a roughly two-month period. Prospective study blood samples were shipped either frozen or at room temperature before DNA extraction. From the germline V gene, CDR1 is SQVTM and CDR2 is ANQGSEA. V gives up 0 bases and J gives up 4 bases, and the segment between their germline ends measures 12 bases. Its CDR3 holds 14 amino acids, cysteine through phenylalanine. Only the CDR3 region is kept as DNA, spanning 42 bases read in frame from base 1.

TCRbeta CDR3 regions were amplified from genomic DNA by means of the immunoSEQ Assay, a bias-controlled multiplex PCR. The authors' pipeline ran thus. The number of nucleated cells in each sample was estimated from the amplification of reference gene primers within the assay. To quantify the absolute abundance of each unique TCRbeta CDR3 rearrangement, sequence reads were collapsed and filtered. For each sample, productive Simpson clonality was calculated by taking the square root of Simpson's diversity index across productive rearrangements. TCRdb carries this immuneACCESS record with in-frame sequences only. Its versions omit some clonotypes, under half of them owing to an unresolved V gene in the studies checked, with the rest unexplained. Clonal size and the V and J genes are those of that table, whereas D and trimming came from the DNA. Present in this sample are approximately 470,000 clones, roughly 90% of which were seen just once. The ten largest clonotypes hold about 0.65% of the sample.

As to this clone: Which antigen it targets is not known. The input lacks base qualities; no much larger clone sits a single base away.

The chain was built from TRBV29-1 and TRBJ1-1; the D region possibly corresponds to TRBD1 (5 bases align). The sequence derives from a woman under 30 who had recovered from COVID-19. Sequenced material: PBMCs or T cells enriched from blood (not recorded which). The bases read TGCAGCGTTGAAGATCGGGGGGAAAGCACTGAAGCTTTCTTT. This codes for CSVEDRGESTEAFF.